The subject of this entry is one T cell receptor (beta chain). Its cognate antigen is unknown. Here the CDR3 omits its conserved ending phenylalanine or tryptophan, so a read error is the likely source. Full-length variable regions came from constant-region reverse primers plus semi-nested Nested Universal Primer A PCR. Each CDR3 protein gets one entry after TCRdb re-called the 5' RACE reads with MiXCR. The sample lists approximately 21,000 distinct CDR3 sequences; roughly 29% were seen once. Germline lookup yields CDR1 WSHSY and CDR2 SAAADI. The CDR3 consists of 18 residues. V was cut by 0 bases and J by 1 base, with 16 bases left in between. Notes on the study in general: Tumor-infiltrating Treg TCR alpha and beta sequences overlapped most with tumor naive CD4+ T cells, then blood naive. Tumor memory CD4+ T cell TCR gene usage was found to cluster with blood and lymph node memory CD4+ cells and with lymph node naive CD4+ cells.

Naive CD4+ T cells were purified with Tregs depleted by CD25. The receptor comes from a female donor with breast cancer. Sequenced: tumor-infiltrating naive CD4+ T cells sorted from the breast tumor. As for subset: naive CD4+ T cells, CD4+CD45RA+CD25-. The chain couples TRBV10-2 to TRBJ1-5; D not certain. CDR3 DNA: TGCGCCAGCAGTGAGTCAATACAGCCAAATTTCAGCAATCAGCCCCAGCATTTG. This translates into CASSESIQPNFSNQPQHL.